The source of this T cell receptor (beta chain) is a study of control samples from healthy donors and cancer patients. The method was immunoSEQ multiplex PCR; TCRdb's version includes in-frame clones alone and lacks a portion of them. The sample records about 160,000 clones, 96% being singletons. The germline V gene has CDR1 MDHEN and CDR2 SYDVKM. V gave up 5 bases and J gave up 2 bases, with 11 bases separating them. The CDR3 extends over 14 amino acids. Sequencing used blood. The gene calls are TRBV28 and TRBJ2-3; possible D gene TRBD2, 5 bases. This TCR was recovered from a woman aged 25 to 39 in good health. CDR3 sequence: CASSPLRVTDTQYF. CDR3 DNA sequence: TGTGCCAGCAGTCCCCTGCGGGTCACAGATACGCAGTATTTT.